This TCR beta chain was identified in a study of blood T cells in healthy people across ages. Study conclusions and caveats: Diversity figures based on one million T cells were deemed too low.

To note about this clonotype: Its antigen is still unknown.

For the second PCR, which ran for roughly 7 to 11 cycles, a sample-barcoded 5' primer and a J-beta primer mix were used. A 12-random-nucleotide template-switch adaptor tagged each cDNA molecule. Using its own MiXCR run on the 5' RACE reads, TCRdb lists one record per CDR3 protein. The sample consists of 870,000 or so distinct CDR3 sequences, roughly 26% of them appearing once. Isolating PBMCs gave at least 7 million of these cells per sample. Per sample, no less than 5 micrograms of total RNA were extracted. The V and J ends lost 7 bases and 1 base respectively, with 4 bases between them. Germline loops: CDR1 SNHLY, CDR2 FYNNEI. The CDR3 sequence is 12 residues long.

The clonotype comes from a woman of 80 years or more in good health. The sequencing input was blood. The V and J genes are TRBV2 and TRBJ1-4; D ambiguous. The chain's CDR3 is CASKETNEKLFF. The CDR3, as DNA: TGTGCCAGCAAAGAAACTAATGAAAAACTGTTTTTT.